A selection of T cell receptor beta chains follows, all from one sample in a study of CD8 T cells in ankylosing spondylitis. TCRdb re-called the 5' RACE reads through MiXCR, storing one row per CDR3 protein. The sample consists of about 250,000 distinct CDR3 sequences, more than 25% of them appearing once. The sequencing sample was made of blood, either unsorted or a sorted T cell fraction (not recorded which). Source of these receptors: a male donor with ankylosing spondylitis or in good health (not recorded which). Both conserved end residues are part of each CDR3. D genes are given only for firm matches. Clone size appears in some rows only: once, few, many, or a class for an expanded clone.

clone size | J gene | D gene | V gene | CDR3 DNA | CDR3 protein
NA | TRBJ2-2 | TRBD1 | TRBV4-1 | TGCGCCAGCAGCCAAGTTTCGACGGGCAGGGGGCGCGGGGAGCTGTTTTTT | CASSQVSTGRGRGELFF
few | TRBJ2-7 | NA | TRBV20-1 | TGCAGTGCTAGAGAGAGATTGGTCTACGAGCAGTACTTC | CSARERLVYEQYF
NA | TRBJ1-3 | NA | TRBV6-5 | TGTGCCAGCAGTTATCTTCGGGCCCTACGACCCGGAAACACCATATATTTT | CASSYLRALRPGNTIYF
NA | TRBJ2-5 | TRBD2 | TRBV20-1 | TGCAGTGCTAGAGATCTAGTTAGGCTAGCGGAAGAGACCCAGTACTTC | CSARDLVRLAEETQYF
few | TRBJ1-2 | NA | TRBV28 | TGTGCCAGCAGTTTATTAGGGGGGGACTATGGCTACACCTTC | CASSLLGGDYGYTF
few | TRBJ2-7 | NA | TRBV29-1 | TGCAGCGTTGAAGATCTAGAAAAGACCGAGCAGTACTTC | CSVEDLEKTEQYF
few | TRBJ1-4 | NA | TRBV10-3 | TGTGCCATCAGTGAGTCTCCCGTACTGATCGAGGCAACTAATGAAAAACTGTTTTTT | CAISESPVLIEATNEKLFF
NA | TRBJ2-3 | TRBD1 | TRBV7-9 | TGTGCCAGCAGCAGGACAGGGTTCCCAGATACGCAGTATTTT | CASSRTGFPDTQYF
few | TRBJ2-1 | NA | TRBV20-1 | TGCAGTGCTAGGGTATTCGATGAGCAGTTCTTC | CSARVFDEQFF
NA | TRBJ2-7 | NA | TRBV9 | TGTGCCAGCAGCGTAGATCGGGGACACTACGAGCAGTACTTC | CASSVDRGHYEQYF
NA | TRBJ2-5 | NA | TRBV12-3/TRBV12-4 | TGTGCCAGCAGTTTTGATGCCGAGACCCAGTACTTC | CASSFDAETQYF
NA | TRBJ1-6 | TRBD1 | TRBV6-1 | TGTGCCAGCAGGAGGACAGGCCCTTCACCCCTCCACTTT | CASRRTGPSPLHF
NA | TRBJ2-7 | TRBD1 | TRBV10-1 | TGCGCCAGCAGTGAGTCGGATGGGACAGGGGCCTACGAGCAGTACTTC | CASSESDGTGAYEQYF
few | TRBJ1-4 | NA | TRBV6-1 | TGTGCCAGCAGTCTCGGTTCTGGGTGGGAAAAACTGTTTTTT | CASSLGSGWEKLFF
NA | TRBJ2-1 | NA | TRBV4-1 | TGCGCCAGCAGCCAGGGGGAAACGGGCCTCCTGGGGAGTGAGCAGTTCTTC | CASSQGETGLLGSEQFF
NA | TRBJ2-7 | TRBD1 | TRBV9 | TGTGCCAGCAGCGCGGGACAGGGGACGTACGAGCAGTACTTC | CASSAGQGTYEQYF
once | TRBJ1-5 | NA | TRBV5-1 | TGCGCCAGCAGCTTGATGGGGGCTTTCAATCAGCCCCAGCATTTT | CASSLMGAFNQPQHF
NA | TRBJ2-2 | NA | TRBV2 | TGTGCCAGCAAGAAGGAGAACACCGGGGAGCTGTTTTTT | CASKKENTGELFF
NA | TRBJ2-1 | TRBD2 | TRBV5-1 | TGCGCCAGCAGCGGTAGCGGGCGCTCCTACAATGAGCAGTTCTTC | CASSGSGRSYNEQFF
NA | TRBJ2-1 | NA | TRBV20-1 | TGCAGTGCTAGAAAGCCATCCAGCACCCAATACAATGAGCAGTTCTTC | CSARKPSSTQYNEQFF
NA | TRBJ2-1 | TRBD1 | TRBV20-1 | TGCAGTGCTATCGGGACAGGGGGCCGGATCGGATCCTACAATGAGCAGTTCTTC | CSAIGTGGRIGSYNEQFF
NA | TRBJ2-7 | TRBD1 | TRBV5-1 | TGCGCCAGCAGCCAAGGGACAGACTACGAGCAGTACTTC | CASSQGTDYEQYF
NA | TRBJ2-7 | NA | TRBV28 | TGTGCCAGCAACCCCGACAGGTCCTACGAGCAGTACTTC | CASNPDRSYEQYF
NA | TRBJ1-6 | NA | TRBV20-1 | TGCAGTGCTAGAGATTTCGCAGCACCCCTCCACTTT | CSARDFAAPLHF
NA | TRBJ2-7 | TRBD1 | TRBV7-9 | TGTGCCAGCAGCCTGACAGGGCTCGGACACGAGCAGTACTTC | CASSLTGLGHEQYF
few | TRBJ2-5 | NA | TRBV4-1 | TGCGCCAGCAGCCAAGAGTCTACAGAGCAGGAGACCCAGTACTTC | CASSQESTEQETQYF
NA | TRBJ2-1 | NA | TRBV27 | TGTGCCAGCAGTTCGGGGTCCCCAATCTACAATGAGCAGTTCTTC | CASSSGSPIYNEQFF
NA | TRBJ2-2 | TRBD2 | TRBV20-1 | TGCAGTGCTAGCGTTTGGGGGGGAGAAACCGGGGAGCTGTTTTTT | CSASVWGGETGELFF
few | TRBJ2-7 | NA | TRBV10-1 | TGCGCCAGCAGGGATGGAGTACCACCCACCTTTGAGCAGTACTTC | CASRDGVPPTFEQYF
NA | TRBJ1-2 | NA | TRBV20-1 | TGCAGTGCTCTTACCAGGGGAGGCTACACCTTC | CSALTRGGYTF
few | TRBJ2-3 | TRBD2 | TRBV10-3 | TGTGCCATCAGGGGACTAGCGGGGGACCTCACAGATACGCAGTATTTT | CAIRGLAGDLTDTQYF
few | TRBJ2-3 | TRBD2 | TRBV6-5 | TGTGCCAGCAGTTACTCAGCGGGGGGGGTCGCAGATACGCAGTATTTT | CASSYSAGGVADTQYF
NA | TRBJ1-1 | NA | TRBV5-1 | TGCGCCACAGGGGACGGAAGAGGGAACACTGAAGCTTTCTTT | CATGDGRGNTEAFF
NA | TRBJ2-1 | TRBD1 | TRBV29-1 | TGCAGTGGGATCAGGGGGTCCGATGAGCAGTTCTTC | CSGIRGSDEQFF
few | TRBJ2-1 | NA | TRBV6-4 | TGTGCCAGCAGTGACCAGGAGGAAAGCTCCTACAATGAGCAGTTCTTC | CASSDQEESSYNEQFF
few | TRBJ1-4 | NA | TRBV10-3 | TGTGCCATCAGTGATGGGCGGGCGGGTCGTGAAAAACTGTTTTTT | CAISDGRAGREKLFF
few | TRBJ2-1 | NA | TRBV28 | TGTGCCAGCAGTTTCCCGGAAACCAATGAGCAGTTCTTC | CASSFPETNEQFF
NA | TRBJ1-5 | TRBD1 | TRBV29-1 | TGCAGCGCAGGAGGTGGACAGGGGATAAGTCAGCCCCAGCATTTT | CSAGGGQGISQPQHF
NA | TRBJ2-7 | TRBD1 | TRBV7-9 | TGTGCCAGCAGCTTTCCTACAGGGGACGAGCAGTACTTC | CASSFPTGDEQYF
few | TRBJ1-2 | NA | TRBV27 | TGTGCCACCGCCCCCACCGGTGGAGACTACTATGGCTACACCTTC | CATAPTGGDYYGYTF
few | TRBJ2-2 | NA | TRBV12-3/TRBV12-4 | TGTGCCAGCAGTGCCCAACAGGGAACCGGGGAGCTGTTTTTT | CASSAQQGTGELFF
NA | TRBJ2-1 | TRBD2 | TRBV6-4 | TGTGCCAGCAGTCCTGCTAGCGGGGGGGTCTCCTACAATGAGCAGTTCTTC | CASSPASGGVSYNEQFF